These 13 T cell receptor beta chains originate from one sample sequenced in a study of post-analysis software for immune sequencing data. Regarding the study as a whole: Higher frequency in patients than in controls was seen for about five TRBV segments, with TRBV5-6, TRBV5-1 and TRBV20-1 among them.

Unique molecular identifiers tagged the TCR beta cDNA libraries. TCRdb reprocessed the PCR reads via MiXCR and lists one record per CDR3 protein. The table includes about 540,000 distinct CDR3 sequences, 30% to 40% detected once. These TCRs' antigens remain unknown. Sequenced input: blood. The receptors derive from a girl aged 2 to 17 with multiple sclerosis.

The CDR3, as DNA: TGTGCCATCAGTGGGACGTCCGTAGATACGCAGTATTTT. Amino acids: CAISGTSVDTQYF. J is TRBJ2-3 and V is TRBV10-3; D call uncertain. There are 13 residues in the CDR3. Between the trimmed V and J ends, which lost 4 bases and 5 bases, there was a span of 10 bases. Germline lookup yields CDR1 ENHRY and CDR2 SYGVKD.

This clonotype was seen a few times. The chain recombines TRBV20-1 with TRBJ2-1, with D perhaps TRBD2 (6 bases). This CDR3 region has 17 residues. V was cut by 1 base and J by 0 bases, with 16 bases left in between. The germline V gene has CDR1 DFQATT and CDR2 SNEGSKA (reference sequence). This CDR3 reads CSARGLGGASSYNEQFF. The CDR3 DNA is TGCAGTGCTAGAGGGTTGGGCGGGGCCTCCTCCTACAATGAGCAGTTCTTC.

This clonotype has more than one count but fewer than ten. This chain joins TRBV5-1 and TRBJ2-7; TRBD1 or TRBD2 may be the D gene (5 bases each). Per germline, CDR1 SGHRS and CDR2 YFSETQ. V was shortened by 0 bases and J by 7 bases, with 11 bases between the two germline ends. This CDR3 region has 13 residues. In DNA, the CDR3 is TGCGCCAGCAGCTTGGAGGCAGGGAGTGAGCAGTACTTC. It is translated as CASSLEAGSEQYF.

V is TRBV5-6 and J is TRBJ2-5, with TRBD1 as a possible D gene (5 bases). Germline loops: CDR1 SGHDT, CDR2 YYEEEE. Trimming stripped 0 bases from V and 5 bases from J, with 17 bases between. This CDR3 contains 16 residues. CDR3: CASSLEKTGPVETQYF. CDR3 DNA sequence: TGTGCCAGCAGCTTGGAGAAAACAGGCCCTGTGGAGACCCAGTACTTC. The whole variable domain, filled in from reference TRBV5-6 and TRBJ2-5, reads DAGVTQSPTHLIKTRGQQVTLRCSPKSGHDTVSWYQQALGQGPQFIFQYYEEEERQRGNFPDRFSGHQFPNYSSELNVNALLLGDSALYLCASSLEKTGPVETQYFGPGTRLLVL.

The rearrangement links TRBV4-1 to TRBJ2-1; 10 nucleotides align to TRBD1. Trimming cost V 0 bases and J 7 bases; bases outside gene matches: 15. The CDR3 contains 19 residues. Per germline, CDR1 MGHRA and CDR2 YSYEKL. The CDR3 nucleotides read TGCGCCAGCAGCCAAGAAGCCGGAGCCGGACAGGGGGAGAGGAATGAGCAGTTCTTC. Its translation is CASSQEAGAGQGERNEQFF.

This clonotype has a count of ten or more. This chain uses TRBV29-1 with TRBJ2-7; 10 nucleotides line up with TRBD1. V trimming: 5 bases; J trimming: 3 bases; junction bases outside the gene matches: 4. The CDR3 has 13 amino acids. The germline gives CDR1 SQVTM, CDR2 ANQGSEA. DNA for the CDR3: TGCAGCGTTACTCGGACAGGGGGCTACGAGCAGTACTTC. This sequence encodes CSVTRTGGYEQYF.

The rearrangement joins TRBV7-9 to TRBJ1-4; D perhaps matches TRBD1 (5 bases). The CDR3 totals 13 residues. V gave up 5 bases and J gave up 12 bases, with 16 bases separating them. The germline V gene has CDR1 SEHNR and CDR2 FQNEAQ (reference sequence). DNA for the CDR3: TGTGCCAGCAGCCCTAGCCCCGAAGGGGAACTGTTTTTT. Encoded protein: CASSPSPEGELFF.

This sequence joins TRBV20-1 and TRBJ2-1; D remains unclear. The CDR3 spans 11 residues. Germline loops: CDR1 DFQATT, CDR2 SNEGSKA (reference sequence). Trimming stripped 1 base from V and 7 bases from J, with 5 bases between. The CDR3 sequence: CSARVRNEQFF. For the CDR3, the DNA is TGCAGTGCTAGAGTCCGGAATGAGCAGTTCTTC.

In this sample, this clonotype turned up a few times. The V gene is TRBV20-1, the J gene TRBJ2-5; 7 bases align to TRBD1. V was pared by 4 bases and J by 1 base, with 9 bases of the junction left unmatched. This CDR3 contains 15 residues. Germline V gene data show CDR1 as DFQATT and CDR2 as SNEGSKA (reference sequence). The CDR3 region has the DNA TGCAGTGCTACCGGACAGGACGTGAGCCAAGAGACCCAGTACTTC. Protein sequence: CSATGQDVSQETQYF.

The V and J genes are TRBV6-5 and TRBJ2-5; 9 bases are shared with TRBD1. Germline V gene sequence: CDR1 MNHEY, CDR2 SVGAGI. The V and J ends lost 8 bases and 4 bases, in that order; junction bases with no gene match: 8. This CDR3 is 14 amino acids long. The CDR3, as DNA: TGTGCCAGCGGGGAACCGGGACAGGGAGAGACCCAGTACTTC. The encoded protein is CASGEPGQGETQYF.

This clonotype turned up a few times. The rearrangement joins TRBV27 to TRBJ2-7; a possible D gene is TRBD1 (5 bases). The CDR3 contains 11 residues. Trimming pared 6 bases from V and 3 bases from J, leaving 6 bases between. Germline V gene data show CDR1 as MNHEY and CDR2 as SMNVEV (reference sequence). This chain's CDR3 is CASRTVYEQYF. The CDR3 nucleotides read TGTGCCAGCAGGACAGTCTACGAGCAGTACTTC.

This clonotype was found many times. The V call is TRBV20-1, the J call TRBJ2-5; a possible D gene is TRBD2 (6 bases). Trimming pared 6 bases from V and 4 bases from J, leaving 9 bases between. The length of the CDR3 is 11 residues. Germline CDR1 reads DFQATT; CDR2 reads SNEGSKA (reference sequence). Here the CDR3 DNA reads TGCAGTGCCACTAGCAGAGAGACCCAGTACTTC. Residues: CSATSRETQYF.

DNA for the CDR3: TGTGCCAGCAGCCAAGGGAACCACCAGACAGATACGCAGTATTTT. Translated: CASSQGNHQTDTQYF. The V call is TRBV3-1, the J call TRBJ2-3, with D unresolved. The CDR3 is 15 residues long. The V and J ends lost 1 base and 3 bases respectively, with 11 bases between them. Germline V gives CDR1 LGHDT, CDR2 YNNKEL (reference sequence).